One and the same sample provided the 13 T cell receptor beta chains below, sequenced in a study of cytomegalovirus exposure and HLA in healthy donors. A multiplex PCR was run with 60 Vbeta primers and 13 Jbeta primers. This table comes from immunoSEQ multiplex PCR, and its TCRdb copy is limited to in-frame clones, with some not included. This sample has roughly 260,000 clones, with 84% found just once. The sequencing sample was made of PBMCs. The receptors were gathered from a woman in her thirties or forties in good health and CMV-seropositive.

The chain is built from TRBV7-6 and TRBJ1-5; 8 positions agree with TRBD1. With V trimmed by 6 bases and J by 4 bases, 8 bases remained unmatched. The CDR3 consists of 15 residues. Germline V gene sequence: CDR1 SGHVS, CDR2 FNYEAQ. The CDR3 coding sequence is TGTGCCAGCAGTCCGACAGGGGAGCGGAATCAGCCCCAGCATTTT. This codes for CASSPTGERNQPQHF.

This CDR3 reads CAWSSGRGPNYGYTF. CDR3 nucleotides: TGTGCCTGGAGTTCGGGGAGGGGCCCTAACTATGGCTACACCTTC. The V and J genes are TRBV30 and TRBJ1-2; a weak D match, TRBD1 (5 bases). Trimming took 2 bases from V and 0 from J, leaving 13 bases between them. The CDR3 consists of 15 residues. The germline gives CDR1 GTSNPN, CDR2 SVGIG (reference sequence).

The rearrangement links TRBV28 to TRBJ1-4; D unclear. Trimming took off 4 bases at V and 12 bases at J, with 12 bases between the two ends. The germline V gene has CDR1 MDHEN and CDR2 SYDVKM. There are 12 residues in the CDR3. The CDR3 DNA sequence: TGTGCCAGCAGTTCCTCAATCACAGAACTGTTTTTT. Amino acids: CASSSSITELFF.

V gene TRBV7-6 combines with J gene TRBJ2-5, with 7 nucleotides matching TRBD2. The trim removed 2 bases at V and 5 bases at J, leaving 5 bases unmatched. Germline CDR1 reads SGHVS; CDR2 reads FNYEAQ. The CDR3 consists of 14 residues. CDR3 protein: CASSLMVGGETQYF. The CDR3 DNA reads TGTGCCAGCAGCTTAATGGTGGGAGGGGAGACCCAGTACTTC.

This clone was seen a handful of times. For the CDR3, the DNA is TGTGCCAGCAGCACTCTAGGTCTTAGAGATGAGCAGTTCTTC. Translated, it gives CASSTLGLRDEQFF. J is TRBJ2-1 and V is TRBV28; D not certain. V was trimmed by 6 bases and J by 8 bases, leaving 17 bases between them. The CDR3 loop spans 14 amino acids. Per the germline V gene, CDR1 is MDHEN and CDR2 is SYDVKM. Variable domain in full (rest from reference TRBV28 and TRBJ2-1): DVKVTQSSRYLVKRTGEKVFLECVQDMDHENMFWYRQDPGLGLRLIYFSYDVKMKEKGDIPEGYSVSREKKERFSLILESASTNQTSMYLCASSTLGLRDEQFFGPGTRLTVL.

This chain joins TRBV27 and TRBJ1-1; the D is unclear. Germline V lookup: CDR1 MNHEY, CDR2 SMNVEV (reference sequence). The CDR3 runs to 13 residues. V was cut by 6 bases and J by 5 bases, with 13 bases left in between. The CDR3, as DNA: TGTGCCAGCAGACCCCGGGGATTAACTGAAGCTTTCTTT. It yields the protein CASRPRGLTEAFF.

This clone was found a few times. The V and J genes are TRBV5-1 and TRBJ2-7, with 10 bases identical to TRBD1. There are 16 residues in the CDR3. Germline-derived CDR1 and CDR2 are SGHRS and YFSETQ. V was clipped by 3 bases and J by 5 bases; unmatched bases: 11. The CDR3 DNA is TGCGCCAGCAGCTATGATCGACAGGGGGCACGGGACGAGCAGTACTTC. Amino acids: CASSYDRQGARDEQYF. Full variable domain (remainder filled in from reference TRBV5-1 and TRBJ2-7): KAGVTQTPRYLIKTRGQQVTLSCSPISGHRSVSWYQQTPGQGLQFLFEYFSETQRNKGNFPGRFSGRQFSNSRSEMNVSTLELGDSALYLCASSYDRQGARDEQYFGPGTRLTVT.

V is TRBV10-3 and J is TRBJ1-5; D is perhaps TRBD1 (5 bases). Trimming took off 10 bases at V and 5 bases at J, with 15 bases between the two ends. CDR1 is ENHRY and CDR2 is SYGVKD in the germline V gene. This CDR3 is built from 13 residues. The CDR3 region is CATKGDGDQPQHF. The DNA for the CDR3 is TGTGCCACGAAAGGGGATGGAGATCAGCCCCAGCATTTT.

This chain joins TRBV6-6 and TRBJ2-1; TRBD2 aligns across 11 bases. Germline trimming cut 0 bases from V and 6 bases from J; bases unmatched to any gene: 1. Germline V gene sequence: CDR1 MNHNY, CDR2 SVGAGI (reference sequence). The CDR3 extends over 15 amino acids. Written as DNA, the CDR3 is TGTGCCAGCAGTTACTCAACTAGCGGGAGCAATGAGCAGTTCTTC. It specifies CASSYSTSGSNEQFF.

Details on this clone: The same CDR3 can be traced to other DNA sequences in this sample. The chain combines TRBV5-1 with TRBJ2-6; D not resolved. The CDR3 totals 16 residues. V was trimmed by 4 bases and J by 0 bases, leaving 11 bases between them. Germline assignment: CDR1 SGHRS and CDR2 YFSETQ. CDR3 in DNA: TGCGCCAGCAGCCCGACAACCGTCTCTGGGGCCAACGTCCTGACTTTC. Amino acids: CASSPTTVSGANVLTF.

This chain uses TRBV5-1 with TRBJ2-5, with 7 nucleotides matching TRBD1. The germline gives CDR1 SGHRS, CDR2 YFSETQ. The CDR3 covers 13 residues. The V and J ends lost 4 bases and 4 bases, in that order; junction bases with no gene match: 4. CDR3 protein: CASSPTGSETQYF. The CDR3 nucleotides read TGCGCCAGCAGCCCGACAGGGTCAGAGACCCAGTACTTC.

The chain employs TRBV28 and TRBJ1-6; TRBD1 agrees at 9 bases. CDR3 length equals 16 residues. Germline V CDR1 and CDR2: MDHEN, SYDVKM. The V segment lost 2 bases and the J segment 6 bases; nucleotides outside the gene matches: 5. CDR3 DNA: TGTGCCAGCAGTTTAATCTGGGGACAGGGTAATTCACCCCTCCACTTT. Amino acids: CASSLIWGQGNSPLHF.

This chain connects TRBV27 to TRBJ2-7, with TRBD1 identical over 8 bases. The germline V gene has CDR1 MNHEY and CDR2 SMNVEV (reference sequence). Trimming at V came to 8 bases and at J to 2 bases, leaving 8 bases not matched to a gene. The CDR3 is 14 amino acids. This CDR3 reads CASGRQGQPYEQYF. DNA for the CDR3: TGTGCCAGCGGTAGACAGGGGCAGCCCTACGAGCAGTACTTC.